Presented here are 14 T cell receptor beta chains from one specimen sequenced in a study of shared T cell receptors in the human thymus. The data were produced by immunoSEQ multiplex PCR, yet TCRdb's version contains in-frame clones alone and is incomplete. The table shows 650,000 to 950,000 clones, with 70% to 90% occurring only once. These data also formed part of another study, on human thymus T cells.

The sample was thymocytes. Source of these receptors: a girl under three years old with a congenital heart defect.

In its sample, this clone was seen a few times. The J gene is TRBJ2-3, the V gene TRBV9; 10 bases agree with TRBD2. Germline V gene data show CDR1 as SGDLS and CDR2 as YYNGEE. V was pared by 0 bases and J by 0 bases, with 7 bases of the junction left unmatched. The CDR3 runs to 18 residues. The CDR3 loop is CASSVEVSGGPSTDTQYF. CDR3 in DNA: TGTGCCAGCAGCGTAGAGGTTAGCGGGGGGCCCAGCACAGATACGCAGTATTTT.

The V gene is TRBV14, the J gene TRBJ1-1; TRBD1 matches at 8 bases. With V trimmed by 2 bases and J by 3 bases, 11 bases remained unmatched. CDR3 size: 17 residues. Germline lookup yields CDR1 SGHDN and CDR2 FVKESK. The CDR3 DNA sequence: TGTGCCAGCAGCCAACATCGACAGGGGCGAATGGACACTGAAGCTTTCTTT. As protein: CASSQHRQGRMDTEAFF.

The V and J genes are TRBV5-8 and TRBJ2-7; weak D call: TRBD1 (6 bases). The ends were cut back, 1 base at V and 5 bases at J, with 25 bases in the middle. Germline V gene sequence: CDR1 SGHTS, CDR2 YDEGEE. CDR3 length: 18 amino acids. The CDR3 spells CASSLHRERSSAGHEQYF. DNA for the CDR3: TGTGCCAGCAGCTTGCACAGGGAAAGGTCTTCTGCTGGTCACGAGCAGTACTTC.

The chain has TRBV2 and TRBJ2-3; perhaps TRBD1 as D (5 bases). This CDR3 is built from 15 residues. CDR1 and CDR2 (germline): SNHLY, FYNNEI. The germline V and J ends were trimmed by 2 bases and 1 base, with 10 bases remaining between them. DNA for the CDR3: TGTGCCAGCAGTGAAAACAGGTGCCGCACAGATACGCAGTATTTT. It codes for CASSENRCRTDTQYF.

This chain links TRBV4-3 with TRBJ1-4, with 11 bases identical to TRBD1. This CDR3 contains 15 residues. CDR1 is LGHNA and CDR2 is YSLEER in the germline V gene. J gave up 5 bases and V 4 bases, and 3 bases lay outside the gene matches. This CDR3 is CASSPRDRGNEKLFF. Here the CDR3 DNA reads TGCGCCAGCAGCCCTCGGGACAGGGGGAATGAAAAACTGTTTTTT.

V usage is TRBV19 and J usage is TRBJ2-3, with a tentative D call TRBD2 (6 bases). Trimming removed 7 bases at V and 2 bases at J, with 13 bases between. CDR1 LNHDA and CDR2 SQIVND come from the germline V gene (reference sequence). The CDR3 contains 14 residues. CDR3 protein: CASTGRGYTDTQYF. The CDR3 bases are TGTGCCAGTACTGGGCGGGGATACACAGATACGCAGTATTTT.

The chain employs TRBV5-1 and TRBJ1-1; 7 positions match TRBD1. CDR1 SGHRS and CDR2 YFSETQ come from the germline V gene. This CDR3 is 16 amino acids long. After removal of 1 base from V and 4 bases from J, the junction contained 10 bases not matched to a gene. CDR3: CASSLRTGREGTEAFF. The CDR3 DNA sequence: TGCGCCAGCAGCTTGAGGACAGGACGAGAGGGCACTGAAGCTTTCTTT.

The chain joins TRBV4-3 to TRBJ2-5; no reliable D call. The DNA matches TRBJ2-7 better at its end, which makes the J call doubtful. Germline V gene data show CDR1 as LGHNA and CDR2 as YSLEER. CDR3 size: 22 residues. CDR3 region: CASSQDLEASLEFGRVTYEQYF. The CDR3 DNA reads TGCGCCAGCAGCCAAGACCTCGAGGCTAGTCTTGAATTTGGCAGAGTTACCTACGAGCAGTACTTC.

V is TRBV4-1 and J is TRBJ1-2; 8 bases agree with TRBD1. Germline values: CDR1 MGHRA, CDR2 YSYEKL. The CDR3 has 17 residues. The trim removed 0 bases at V and 7 bases at J, leaving 13 bases unmatched. The CDR3 DNA reads as TGCGCCAGCAGCCAAGAAAGTGAACAGGGGGAGGTTCGTGGCTACACCTTC. Translating it yields CASSQESEQGEVRGYTF.

The rearrangement joins TRBV6-1 to TRBJ1-1; D may be TRBD1 (6 bases). The V and J ends lost 6 bases and 3 bases respectively, with 17 bases between them. Germline loops: CDR1 MNHNS, CDR2 SASEGT. The CDR3 runs 15 residues. The chain's CDR3 is CASRRGTTRDTEAFF. Written as DNA, the CDR3 is TGTGCCAGCAGAAGGGGGACAACCAGGGACACTGAAGCTTTCTTT.

This sequence joins TRBV7-8 and TRBJ2-1, with a possible D match to TRBD1 (7 bases). The CDR3 consists of 15 residues. CDR1 is SGHVS and CDR2 is FQNEAQ in the germline V gene. With 6 bases removed from V and 7 bases from J, the gap between germline ends came to 19 bases. In DNA, the CDR3 is TGTGCCAGCAGATGCGGGACAGCGACCCCGAATGAGCAGTTCTTC. Translated: CASRCGTATPNEQFF.

This chain uses TRBV7-2 with TRBJ1-1; 9 nucleotides agree with TRBD1. Germline CDR1 and CDR2: SGHTA and FQGNSA. This CDR3 region has 15 residues. V dropped 4 bases and J dropped 0; count of bases not matched to a gene: 3. CDR3 region: CASSSRTGVNTEAFF. The DNA for the CDR3 is TGTGCCAGCAGCTCCCGGACAGGGGTGAACACTGAAGCTTTCTTT.

The genes are TRBV19 and TRBJ1-1; D is undetermined. The V gene lost 6 bases and the J gene lost 8 bases, with 13 bases spanning the gap. The CDR3 is 12 amino acids. The germline V gene encodes CDR1 LNHDA and CDR2 SQIVND (reference sequence). CDR3 nucleotide sequence: TGTGCCAGTAGCGAGGGAGCGGCGGAAGCTTTCTTT. Amino acids: CASSEGAAEAFF.

This clone has a handful of counts. V usage is TRBV5-6 and J usage is TRBJ2-1, with D tentatively TRBD1 (6 bases). Germline V gives CDR1 SGHDT, CDR2 YYEEEE. This CDR3 comprises 15 residues. The germline V and J ends were trimmed by 0 bases and 2 bases, with 9 bases remaining between them. The CDR3 sequence: CASSLAQGAYNEQFF. Here the CDR3 DNA reads TGTGCCAGCAGCTTGGCACAGGGAGCCTACAATGAGCAGTTCTTC. The full variable domain, its missing parts supplied by reference TRBV5-6 and TRBJ2-1, is DAGVTQSPTHLIKTRGQQVTLRCSPKSGHDTVSWYQQALGQGPQFIFQYYEEEERQRGNFPDRFSGHQFPNYSSELNVNALLLGDSALYLCASSLAQGAYNEQFFGPGTRLTVL.